The next 20 T cell receptor beta chains were all read from a single sample in a study of tissue T cells after allogeneic stem cell transplantation (dated by TCRdb to 2022 to 2024). The time point label corresponds to: recipient (host-origin) PBMCs collected before allo-HCT. Preparation of the library involved the immunoSEQ multiplex PCR assay. Imported from immuneACCESS, the table was reduced by TCRdb to in-frame sequences with V and J called. These copies leave out some clones; in studies compared against another copy, an unresolved V gene accounts for under half, and the cause of the remainder is not known. The sample has under 50,000 clones on record, 92% of them singletons. Approximately 3.9% of the sample rests with the top ten. This specimen was blood, taken before transplantation. These receptors were obtained from a woman aged 35-75 years who later had graft-versus-host disease after an allogeneic stem cell transplant.

The J gene is TRBJ1-1, the V gene TRBV7-2, with 7 bases identical to TRBD1. This CDR3 contains 14 residues. Germline V gene sequence: CDR1 SGHTA, CDR2 FQGNSA. After removal of 6 bases from V and 6 bases from J, the junction contained 10 bases not matched to a gene. The CDR3 region has the DNA TGTGCCAGCAGTCGCAGACAGGGAATCCCTGAAGCTTTCTTT. Its translation: CASSRRQGIPEAFF.

The V call is TRBV11-3, the J call TRBJ1-1, with 10 bases that match TRBD1. Losses at the gene ends were 3 bases for V and 0 bases for J; bases not matched to a gene: 1. The CDR3 consists of 15 residues. Germline CDR1 reads SGHNT; CDR2 reads YENEEA. The CDR3 DNA reads TGTGCCAGCAGCTTCGGGACAGGGGTGAACACTGAAGCTTTCTTT. It codes for CASSFGTGVNTEAFF.

V is TRBV6-5 and J is TRBJ2-7; TRBD1 matches 9 bases. The germline gives CDR1 MNHEY, CDR2 SVGAGI. The CDR3 is 14 amino acids. V dropped 10 bases and J dropped 6; count of bases not matched to a gene: 13. The CDR3 is CATSAGTGSREQYF. CDR3 in DNA: TGTGCCACAAGCGCCGGGACAGGGAGTCGCGAGCAGTACTTC.

This clone was detected only a few times. The genes are TRBV10-1 and TRBJ1-6; D is uncertain. The V and J ends lost 8 bases and 6 bases respectively, with 17 bases between them. Per the germline V gene, CDR1 is WNHNN and CDR2 is SYGVQD (reference sequence). The CDR3 consists of 15 residues. CDR3 region: CASPRFGRRNSPLHF. Written as DNA, the CDR3 is TGCGCCAGCCCCAGATTCGGACGACGTAATTCACCCCTCCACTTT.

This chain links TRBV7-9 with TRBJ1-3; D call uncertain. Germline CDR1 and CDR2: SEHNR and FQNEAQ (reference sequence). V lost 7 bases to trimming and J lost 3 bases, with 7 bases between them. This CDR3 region has 12 residues. For the CDR3, the DNA is TGTGCCAGCACCCCGCGTGGAAACACCATATATTTT. It specifies CASTPRGNTIYF.

J is TRBJ2-2 and V is TRBV29-1, with 8 bases that match TRBD1. V lost 3 bases, J lost 2 bases, and 5 bases stayed unmatched. The germline V gene encodes CDR1 SQVTM and CDR2 ANQGSEA. The CDR3 has 15 residues. Here the CDR3 reads CSVEWTGTNTGELFF. The CDR3 DNA follows: TGCAGCGTTGAGTGGACAGGGACAAACACCGGGGAGCTGTTTTTT.

The rearrangement uses TRBV4-3 and TRBJ2-5; 7 nucleotides match TRBD2. The CDR3 length is 16 residues. V lost 1 base and J lost 5; bases outside the gene matches: 10. Germline CDR1 reads LGHNA; CDR2 reads YSLEER. CDR3 residues: CASSQGTHGGVETQYF. The CDR3, as DNA: TGCGCCAGCAGCCAAGGGACCCATGGGGGGGTGGAGACCCAGTACTTC.

V is TRBV30 and J is TRBJ1-5, with 11 bases identical to TRBD1. The CDR3 contains 13 residues. From germline, CDR1 is GTSNPN and CDR2 SVGIG (reference sequence). Trimming cost V 5 bases and J 5 bases; bases outside gene matches: 2. CDR3 in amino acids: CAWGGQGDQPQHF. The CDR3 region has the DNA TGTGCCTGGGGGGGACAGGGGGATCAGCCCCAGCATTTT.

The V call is TRBV9, the J call TRBJ2-7; D is unresolved. Trimming cost V 0 bases and J 1 base, with 8 bases left between them. Germline V gene sequence: CDR1 SGDLS, CDR2 YYNGEE. The CDR3 is 14 amino acids. CDR3 loop: CASSVGAESYEQYF. In DNA, the CDR3 is TGTGCCAGCAGCGTAGGAGCCGAATCCTACGAGCAGTACTTC. Full variable domain (outside the CDR3, taken from reference TRBV9 and TRBJ2-7): DSGVTQTPKHLITATGQRVTLRCSPRSGDLSVYWYQQSLDQGLQFLIQYYNGEERAKGNILERFSAQQFPDLHSELNLSSLELGDSALYFCASSVGAESYEQYFGPGTRLTVT.

This clone was counted once. The chain combines TRBV12-5 with TRBJ2-7; maybe TRBD2 (6 bases). V was cut by 0 bases and J by 0 bases, with 12 bases left in between. Per germline, CDR1 LGHNT and CDR2 FRNRAP. The CDR3 sequence is 16 residues long. The CDR3 DNA reads TGTGCTAGTGGTTTGGTACGGACTACCAACTCCTACGAGCAGTACTTC. This gives the protein CASGLVRTTNSYEQYF.

This rearrangement joins TRBV7-9 to TRBJ2-1, with 11 positions matching TRBD2. The germline CDR1 and CDR2 sequences are SEHNR and FQNEAQ (reference sequence). J gave up 6 bases and V 3 bases, and 4 bases lay outside the gene matches. The CDR3 runs 15 residues. The CDR3 DNA reads TGTGCCAGCAGCTTGCCGGGGACTAGCGGCAATGAGCAGTTCTTC. Translating it yields CASSLPGTSGNEQFF.

V is TRBV3-1 (or the pseudogene TRBV3-2) and J is TRBJ2-1; D gene ambiguous. Germline-derived CDR1 and CDR2 are LGHDT and YNNKEL (reference sequence). Trimming took off 1 base at V and 10 bases at J, with 8 bases between the two ends. The CDR3 sequence is 12 residues long. As DNA, the CDR3 is TGTGCCAGCAGCCAAGTAACTACGGAGCAGTTCTTC. Its protein product is CASSQVTTEQFF.

The chain couples TRBV5-6 to TRBJ2-1, with D uncertain. The CDR3 consists of 12 residues. Trimming stripped 3 bases from V and 7 bases from J, with 8 bases between. The germline CDR1 and CDR2 sequences are SGHDT and YYEEEE. The DNA of the CDR3 is TGTGCCAGCAGCTCAAGTCGGAATGAGCAGTTCTTC. Protein sequence: CASSSSRNEQFF. The full variable domain, with the rest looked up from reference TRBV5-6 and TRBJ2-1, is DAGVTQSPTHLIKTRGQQVTLRCSPKSGHDTVSWYQQALGQGPQFIFQYYEEEERQRGNFPDRFSGHQFPNYSSELNVNALLLGDSALYLCASSSSRNEQFFGPGTRLTVL.

The chain is built from TRBV4-2 and TRBJ2-1; D is possibly TRBD1 (5 bases). The V end was cut by 0 bases, the J end by 4 bases, with 7 bases between. The CDR3 totals 14 residues. CDR1 and CDR2 from the germline V gene are LGHNA and YNFKEQ. The CDR3 spells CASSQEQGYNEQFF. For the CDR3, the DNA is TGTGCCAGCAGCCAAGAGCAGGGTTACAATGAGCAGTTCTTC.

The chain joins TRBV6-1 to TRBJ1-1; unclear D gene. V was trimmed by 2 bases and J by 6 bases, leaving 7 bases between them. This CDR3 is 12 amino acids long. Germline V gene sequence: CDR1 MNHNS, CDR2 SASEGT. This CDR3 reads CASSEIRAEAFF. CDR3 nucleotides: TGTGCCAGCAGTGAAATTCGGGCTGAAGCTTTCTTT.

This chain uses TRBV11-2 with TRBJ2-1, with TRBD2 matching 12 bases. The germline CDR1 and CDR2 sequences are SGHAT and FQNNGV. This CDR3 is 17 amino acids long. The V and J ends lost 2 bases and 0 bases, in that order; junction bases with no gene match: 2. The CDR3 here is CASSLLTSGSSYNEQFF. CDR3 coding DNA: TGTGCCAGCAGCTTATTGACTAGCGGGAGCTCCTACAATGAGCAGTTCTTC.

The chain couples TRBV7-2 to TRBJ1-1; TRBD1 matches 9 bases. Germline-derived CDR1 and CDR2 are SGHTA and FQGNSA. V dropped 5 bases and J dropped 5; count of bases not matched to a gene: 6. This CDR3 is built from 14 residues. The CDR3 reads CASSPGQGGTEAFF. CDR3 nucleotide sequence: TGTGCCAGCAGCCCGGGACAGGGAGGAACTGAAGCTTTCTTT. Combining the CDR3 with reference TRBV7-2 and TRBJ1-1 gives the whole variable domain GAGVSQSPSNKVTEKGKDVELRCDPISGHTALYWYRQSLGQGLEFLIYFQGNSAPDKSGLPSDRFSAERTGGSVSTLTIQRTQQEDSAVYLCASSPGQGGTEAFFGQGTRLTVV.

The chain uses TRBV9 and TRBJ2-5, with 9 bases fitting TRBD1. V lost 0 bases and J lost 5; bases outside the gene matches: 11. Germline values: CDR1 SGDLS, CDR2 YYNGEE. The CDR3 loop spans 17 amino acids. The CDR3 loop reads CASSVAPGQGGGETQYF. The CDR3 bases are TGTGCCAGCAGCGTAGCCCCGGGACAGGGCGGCGGCGAGACCCAGTACTTC.

This rearrangement joins TRBV30 to TRBJ2-3; 12 positions match TRBD1. CDR1 and CDR2 (germline): GTSNPN, SVGIG (reference sequence). There are 20 residues in the CDR3. V shed 1 base, J shed 0 bases, and the junction held 14 bases outside the gene matches. CDR3 amino acids: CAWSGPGQGAPTFSTDTQYF. The CDR3 DNA is TGTGCCTGGAGTGGCCCGGGACAGGGGGCCCCTACATTTAGCACAGATACGCAGTATTTT.

In nucleotides, the CDR3 is TGTGCCAGTAGTGCGGACAGGGGGCTGCATCAGCCCCAGCATTTT. This sequence encodes CASSADRGLHQPQHF. The J gene is TRBJ1-5, the V gene TRBV19, with 11 bases matching TRBD1. Trimming at V came to 5 bases and at J to 5 bases, leaving 5 bases not matched to a gene. This CDR3 comprises 15 residues. Germline values: CDR1 LNHDA, CDR2 SQIVND (reference sequence).